One sample yielded the 21 T cell receptor beta chains listed below, sequenced in a study of cytomegalovirus exposure and HLA in healthy donors. 13 Jbeta primers and 60 Vbeta primers were used for the PCR. The protocol was immunoSEQ multiplex PCR, while the TCRdb copy is restricted to in-frame clones and leaves out a portion. Counted here are about 120,000 clones, around 80% occurring once; the ten biggest clones make up approximately 11%. Sequencing was performed on PBMCs. Receptors were obtained from a man aged 25 to 40 in good health and CMV-seropositive.

This sequence joins TRBV11-2 and TRBJ2-7, with TRBD2 identical over 8 bases. The CDR3 has 14 amino acids. J gave up 4 bases and V 3 bases, and 5 bases lay outside the gene matches. Germline lookup yields CDR1 SGHAT and CDR2 FQNNGV. CDR3 sequence: CASSFRTSGYEQYF. CDR3 DNA sequence: TGTGCCAGCAGCTTCAGAACTAGCGGTTACGAGCAGTACTTC.

The chain combines TRBV9 with TRBJ1-1, with 12 bases identical to TRBD1. The J segment lost 1 base and the V segment lost 4 bases, leaving 11 bases of the junction unmatched. CDR1 is SGDLS and CDR2 is YYNGEE in the germline V gene. The CDR3 has 18 amino acids. As DNA, the CDR3 is TGTGCCAGCAGCTCTCGCCCGGGACAGGGGGCCTCGAACACTGAAGCTTTCTTT. This codes for CASSSRPGQGASNTEAFF.

This sequence joins TRBV2 and TRBJ2-1, with D perhaps TRBD2 (6 bases). The CDR3 runs 18 residues. V dropped 6 bases and J dropped 6 bases, with 27 bases sitting between them. Looked up from germline, CDR1 is SNHLY and CDR2 is FYNNEI. The CDR3 protein is CASRDTRVKRAGPNEQFF. The CDR3 nucleotides read TGTGCCAGCAGAGACACCAGGGTTAAGCGGGCCGGCCCCAATGAGCAGTTCTTC. The whole variable domain, filled in from reference TRBV2 and TRBJ2-1, reads EPEVTQTPSHQVTQMGQEVILRCVPISNHLYFYWYRQILGQKVEFLVSFYNNEISEKSEIFDDQFSVERPDGSNFTLKIRSTKLEDSAMYFCASRDTRVKRAGPNEQFFGPGTRLTVL.

CDR3 loop: CASSVTISSYNEQFF. The CDR3, as DNA: TGTGCCAGCAGCGTTACTATTAGCTCCTACAATGAGCAGTTCTTC. The chain combines TRBV6-4 with TRBJ2-1; no reliable D call. CDR3 length: 15 amino acids. Germline V gives CDR1 MRHNA, CDR2 SNTAGT. V was cut by 6 bases and J by 0 bases, with 12 bases left in between.

CDR3 amino acids: CASSLHRGLRETQYF. CDR3 sequence (DNA): TGTGCCAGCAGCCTACACAGGGGGCTGAGGGAGACCCAGTACTTC. V gene TRBV7-9 combines with J gene TRBJ2-5, with 9 bases fitting TRBD1. This CDR3 has 15 residues. Germline V gives CDR1 SEHNR, CDR2 FQNEAQ (reference sequence). V gave up 5 bases and J gave up 5 bases; unmatched junction bases: 9.

The chain employs TRBV7-9 and TRBJ1-4, with TRBD1 identical over 9 bases. Per germline, CDR1 SEHNR and CDR2 FQNEAQ (reference sequence). Losses at the gene ends were 4 bases for V and 5 bases for J; bases not matched to a gene: 5. The CDR3 has 15 amino acids. In DNA form, the CDR3 reads TGTGCCAGCAGCTACGTTGGGACAGGGAATGAAAAACTGTTTTTT. This codes for CASSYVGTGNEKLFF. The full variable domain, in which reference TRBV7-9 and TRBJ1-4 provide the parts outside the CDR3, is DTGVSQNPRHKITKRGQNVTFRCDPISEHNRLYWYRQTLGQGPEFLTYFQNEAQLEKSRLLSDRFSAERPKGSFSTLEIQRTEQGDSAMYLCASSYVGTGNEKLFFGSGTQLSVL.

V is TRBV27 and J is TRBJ2-7, with D possibly being TRBD2 (5 bases). Per germline, CDR1 MNHEY and CDR2 SMNVEV (reference sequence). V dropped 3 bases and J dropped 4 bases, with 25 bases sitting between them. CDR3 length: 18 amino acids. The CDR3 DNA reads TGTGCCAGCAGTTTGTCCCCCCCTTTAGCGACGAGTATTTACGAGCAGTACTTC. Its protein product is CASSLSPPLATSIYEQYF.

The chain carries TRBV5-1 and TRBJ2-3; no firm D call. This CDR3 comprises 15 residues. V was trimmed by 0 bases and J by 3 bases, leaving 11 bases between them. Germline CDR1 is SGHRS and CDR2 is YFSETQ. The CDR3 DNA is TGCGCCAGCAGCTTGGACAGCCCAGATACAGATACGCAGTATTTT. Its protein product is CASSLDSPDTDTQYF. Filled out from reference TRBV5-1 and TRBJ2-3, the complete variable domain reads KAGVTQTPRYLIKTRGQQVTLSCSPISGHRSVSWYQQTPGQGLQFLFEYFSETQRNKGNFPGRFSGRQFSNSRSEMNVSTLELGDSALYLCASSLDSPDTDTQYFGPGTRLTVL.

The sample holds a few counts of this clone. The chain carries TRBV11-2 and TRBJ2-7; D might be TRBD1 (9 bases). Trimming shortened V by 8 bases and J by 2 bases, and 19 bases separated the two germline ends. The CDR3 is made up of 15 amino acids. CDR1 and CDR2 (germline): SGHAT, FQNNGV. The CDR3 bases are TGTGCCAGCCCCTCGGGGGGGACAGGGACCTACGAGCAGTACTTC. It specifies CASPSGGTGTYEQYF.

The genes are TRBV9 and TRBJ2-7; D is possibly TRBD2 (5 bases). The CDR3 contains 15 residues. Germline values: CDR1 SGDLS, CDR2 YYNGEE. Trimming stripped 3 bases from V and 0 bases from J, with 13 bases between. CDR3 in DNA: TGTGCCAGCAGCGGAGACATCGGAGGCTCCTACGAGCAGTACTTC. Amino acids: CASSGDIGGSYEQYF.

This chain joins TRBV27 and TRBJ2-7; 13 positions agree with TRBD2. The CDR3 totals 15 residues. CDR1 is MNHEY and CDR2 is SMNVEV in the germline V gene (reference sequence). V gave up 4 bases and J gave up 3 bases; unmatched junction bases: 3. The CDR3 region is CASSSGLAGNYEQYF. The DNA for the CDR3 is TGTGCCAGCAGTTCGGGACTAGCGGGAAACTACGAGCAGTACTTC.

The gene calls are TRBV28 and TRBJ1-2; the match to TRBD1 covers 9 bases. CDR3 size: 15 residues. Germline CDR1 reads MDHEN; CDR2 reads SYDVKM. Losses at the gene ends were 7 bases for V and 4 bases for J; bases not matched to a gene: 10. CDR3 sequence: CASKETGGLLYGYTF. Written as DNA, the CDR3 is TGTGCCAGCAAGGAAACAGGGGGCCTCCTCTATGGCTACACCTTC.

The rearrangement joins TRBV7-2 to TRBJ2-1, with 11 bases aligning to TRBD1. J lost 6 bases, V lost 4 bases, and 5 bases had no gene match. The CDR3 extends over 15 amino acids. Germline CDR1 is SGHTA and CDR2 is FQGNSA. Here the CDR3 DNA reads TGTGCCAGCAGCTCGGGGGGGACAGGGGGCAATGAGCAGTTCTTC. Protein: CASSSGGTGGNEQFF.

In its sample, this clone was seen once. V and J are TRBV9 and TRBJ2-1; possibly TRBD2 for D (6 bases). With 2 bases removed from V and 0 bases from J, the gap between germline ends came to 9 bases. The germline V gene has CDR1 SGDLS and CDR2 YYNGEE. The CDR3 extends over 15 amino acids. As DNA, the CDR3 is TGTGCCAGCAGCGTTAGCGGTTCCTCCTACAATGAGCAGTTCTTC. This encodes CASSVSGSSYNEQFF.

The chain couples TRBV4-3 to TRBJ1-2; D gene ambiguous. Trimming removed 0 bases from V and 4 bases from J, with 6 bases in between. CDR3 length equals 13 residues. CDR1 is LGHNA and CDR2 is YSLEER in the germline V gene. Here the CDR3 reads CASSQETGYGYTF. CDR3 bases: TGCGCCAGCAGCCAAGAGACGGGCTATGGCTACACCTTC.

The chain links TRBV27 to TRBJ2-7; TRBD1 might be the D (7 bases). Trimming stripped 4 bases from V and 4 bases from J, with 17 bases between. There are 15 residues in the CDR3. The germline gives CDR1 MNHEY, CDR2 SMNVEV (reference sequence). CDR3 nucleotide sequence: TGTGCCAGCAGTTCTACAGGGGCGGCGGGGTACGAGCAGTACTTC. Encoded protein: CASSSTGAAGYEQYF.

This clone was recorded a few times. The chain employs TRBV4-3 and TRBJ2-2; D may be TRBD2 (6 bases). CDR1 is LGHNA and CDR2 is YSLEER in the germline V gene. This CDR3 is built from 19 residues. The V and J ends lost 0 bases and 7 bases respectively, with 24 bases between them. In DNA, the CDR3 is TGCGCCAGCAGCCAAGAATACCGGCGGGGTGGTAGCGCAAGCGGGGAGCTGTTTTTT. Translation gives CASSQEYRRGGSASGELFF.

The sample holds a few counts of this clone. The chain employs TRBV7-8 and TRBJ2-5; the match to TRBD2 covers 10 bases. The trim removed 1 base at V and 5 bases at J, leaving 7 bases unmatched. The CDR3 spans 16 residues. Germline V gene data show CDR1 as SGHVS and CDR2 as FQNEAQ. The CDR3 nucleotides read TGTGCCAGCAGCTTAGGGGGTAGCGGGAGGCGGGAGACCCAGTACTTC. It is translated as CASSLGGSGRRETQYF.

The rearrangement joins TRBV27 to TRBJ2-7; TRBD1 might be the D (6 bases). CDR3 length: 16 amino acids. V was clipped by 2 bases and J by 2 bases, with 16 bases between them. The germline gives CDR1 MNHEY, CDR2 SMNVEV (reference sequence). The CDR3 bases are TGTGCCAGCAGTTTACCCCCCGGGACAACGACCTACGAGCAGTACTTC. Translated: CASSLPPGTTTYEQYF.

This clone appeared once. CDR3 amino acids: CASSLEGGSDTEAFF. CDR3 nucleotides: TGCGCCAGCAGCTTGGAGGGGGGGTCCGACACTGAAGCTTTCTTT. This chain uses TRBV5-1 with TRBJ1-1; the D gene is possibly TRBD1 (6 bases). Germline V CDR1 and CDR2: SGHRS, YFSETQ. The CDR3 is 15 residues long. Trimming removed 0 bases at V and 3 bases at J, with 12 bases between.

Worth noting for this clone: Relative to the germline gene, one junction end is altered; a read error may explain this. This chain uses TRBV7-2 with TRBJ2-5, with TRBD2 identical over 9 bases. CDR3 size: 12 residues. Germline V gives CDR1 SGHTA, CDR2 FQGNSA. The CDR3: CASSPRLAAPDF. In nucleotides, the CDR3 is TGTGCCAGCAGCCCTCGACTAGCGGCCCCGGACTTC. The full variable domain, with the rest looked up from reference TRBV7-2 and TRBJ2-5, is GAGVSQSPSNKVTEKGKDVELRCDPISGHTALYWYRQSLGQGLEFLIYFQGNSAPDKSGLPSDRFSAERTGGSVSTLTIQRTQQEDSAVYLCASSPRLAAPDFGPGTRLLVL.